What follows are 24 T cell receptor beta chains derived from one specimen sequenced in a study of T cell responses to AZD1222 COVID-19 vaccine. Measured with immunoSEQ multiplex PCR; TCRdb has only the in-frame clones, and not every one. Of 150,000 to 200,000 clones listed, 88% are singletons. The sample was peripheral blood, taken 28 days after the second AZD1222 dose. Receptor source: an adult who received the AZD1222 COVID-19 vaccine.

The chain recombines TRBV5-6 with TRBJ1-3, with D perhaps TRBD1 (6 bases). V lost 0 bases to trimming and J lost 3 bases, with 10 bases between them. Per the germline V gene, CDR1 is SGHDT and CDR2 is YYEEEE. This CDR3 contains 15 residues. CDR3 sequence reads: CASSLVSGVGNTIYF. The CDR3 region has the DNA TGTGCCAGCAGCTTGGTCTCAGGGGTTGGAAACACCATATATTTT.

This clone came up a few times. CDR3 sequence reads: CASSPYLSGTGAETGNTIYF. CDR3 in DNA: TGTGCCAGCTCACCCTATCTTTCCGGGACAGGGGCCGAGACAGGAAACACCATATATTTT. The V and J genes are TRBV18 and TRBJ1-3, with 10 nucleotides matching TRBD1. The CDR3 sequence is 20 residues long. With 3 bases clipped from V and 4 bases from J, the junction kept 18 bases outside the gene matches. The germline V gene encodes CDR1 KGHSH and CDR2 LQKENI.

The chain couples TRBV29-1 to TRBJ1-2, with D possibly TRBD1 on 6 matching bases. V was trimmed by 2 bases and J by 6 bases, leaving 10 bases between them. The germline CDR1 and CDR2 sequences are SQVTM and ANQGSEA. The CDR3 runs to 12 residues. CDR3 protein: CSVETGPNGYTF. The CDR3 region has the DNA TGCAGCGTTGAAACAGGGCCAAATGGCTACACCTTC.

V usage is TRBV20-1 and J usage is TRBJ1-4; 9 positions agree with TRBD1. V trimming: 3 bases; J trimming: 0 bases; junction bases outside the gene matches: 5. The V gene's germline CDR1 is DFQATT and CDR2 SNEGSKA (reference sequence). The CDR3 spans 16 residues. The CDR3 here is CSASMDRGATNEKLFF. The CDR3 DNA follows: TGCAGTGCTAGTATGGACAGGGGTGCAACTAATGAAAAACTGTTTTTT.

The V and J genes are TRBV9 and TRBJ1-6; no definite D call. This CDR3 spans 12 amino acids. CDR1 is SGDLS, CDR2 YYNGEE, per germline. Trimming left V 3 bases short and J 9 bases short, with 7 bases between. The chain's CDR3 is CASSGRGSPLHF. CDR3 in DNA: TGTGCCAGCAGCGGCCGGGGTTCACCCCTCCACTTT.

The chain has TRBV7-9 and TRBJ2-3; 7 nucleotides match TRBD2. The CDR3 is made up of 17 amino acids. The V gene end was trimmed by 2 bases and the J gene end by 3 bases; junction bases not matched to a gene: 11. In germline, CDR1 is SEHNR, CDR2 FQNEAQ (reference sequence). The CDR3 loop is CASSLIDSGVLTDTQYF. The CDR3 nucleotides read TGTGCCAGCAGCTTAATTGACAGCGGGGTACTAACAGATACGCAGTATTTT.

The chain couples TRBV7-9 to TRBJ2-3; 7 bases line up with TRBD2. V lost 0 bases to trimming and J lost 5 bases; unmatched junction nucleotides: 2. The CDR3 runs to 14 residues. Germline assignment: CDR1 SEHNR and CDR2 FQNEAQ (reference sequence). CDR3 region: CASSLAGGIDTQYF. In nucleotides, the CDR3 is TGTGCCAGCAGCTTAGCCGGGGGGATAGATACGCAGTATTTT.

The chain joins TRBV6-5 to TRBJ1-1; D possibly corresponds to TRBD1 (6 bases). With 6 bases removed from V and 1 base from J, the gap between germline ends came to 9 bases. The CDR3 is 13 residues long. Germline assignment: CDR1 MNHEY and CDR2 SVGAGI. CDR3 loop: CASRETGNTEAFF. The CDR3 nucleotides are TGTGCCAGCAGAGAGACAGGGAACACTGAAGCTTTCTTT.

V is TRBV28 and J is TRBJ2-7, with 7 nucleotides matching TRBD1. Germline CDR1 MDHEN, CDR2 SYDVKM. This CDR3 is built from 14 residues. J lost 0 bases, V lost 10 bases, and 9 bases had no gene match. In DNA, the CDR3 is TGTGCCACCTCAGAGGGGGCACACTCCTACGAGCAGTACTTC. Translated, it gives CATSEGAHSYEQYF.

V gene TRBV11-2 combines with J gene TRBJ1-1; no clear D. This CDR3 spans 15 amino acids. V was shortened by 2 bases and J by 2 bases, with 12 bases between the two germline ends. Germline loops: CDR1 SGHAT, CDR2 FQNNGV. The CDR3 loop reads CASSLSSTVNTEAFF. CDR3 nucleotides: TGTGCCAGCAGCTTATCGTCGACGGTCAACACTGAAGCTTTCTTT. Together with reference TRBV11-2 and TRBJ1-1, the CDR3 gives the full variable domain: EAGVAQSPRYKIIEKRQSVAFWCNPISGHATLYWYQQILGQGPKLLIQFQNNGVVDDSQLPKDRFSAERLKGVDSTLKIQPAKLEDSAVYLCASSLSSTVNTEAFFGQGTRLTVV.

V gene TRBV10-3 combines with J gene TRBJ2-2, with D possibly being TRBD2 (7 bases). Deletions cut 4 bases from V and 4 bases from J, with 13 bases between. CDR1 and CDR2 (germline): ENHRY, SYGVKD. The CDR3 is 15 amino acids. CDR3 nucleotides: TGTGCCATCAGTGCGGGGGGCGGCATCACCGGGGAGCTGTTTTTT. Its translation: CAISAGGGITGELFF.

The chain has TRBV7-3 and TRBJ2-3; possibly TRBD1 for D (6 bases). The CDR3 totals 14 residues. V shed 0 bases and J shed 3 bases, with 7 bases lying between them. Germline V gives CDR1 SGHTA, CDR2 FQGTGA. The CDR3 DNA is TGTGCCAGCAGCTTAACAAGGGGGACAGATACGCAGTATTTT. It is translated as CASSLTRGTDTQYF.

The chain joins TRBV14 to TRBJ1-1; D unclear. Trimming removed 8 bases at V and 3 bases at J, with 16 bases between. Germline lookup yields CDR1 SGHDN and CDR2 FVKESK. The CDR3 loop spans 14 amino acids. CDR3 region: CASRAAEFYTEAFF. CDR3 DNA sequence: TGTGCCAGCCGGGCGGCAGAATTCTACACTGAAGCTTTCTTT.

The V call is TRBV18, the J call TRBJ1-2; perhaps TRBD1 as D (5 bases). Trimming removed 5 bases from V and 1 base from J, with 17 bases in between. The germline V gene has CDR1 KGHSH and CDR2 LQKENI. CDR3 length: 16 amino acids. In DNA form, the CDR3 reads TGTGCCAGCTCATCTTCTAATACGGGACGTAACTATGGCTACACCTTC. This translates into CASSSSNTGRNYGYTF.

This chain connects TRBV7-2 to TRBJ1-2; D not certain. V lost 1 base and J 0 bases, leaving 6 bases between the germline ends. Germline V gene data show CDR1 as SGHTA and CDR2 as FQGNSA. The CDR3 totals 14 residues. The CDR3 bases are TGTGCCAGCAGCTTAGGTCCTACTAACTATGGCTACACCTTC. Translation: CASSLGPTNYGYTF.

V is TRBV10-3 and J is TRBJ1-2; D remains ambiguous. The CDR3 runs to 13 residues. Germline V CDR1 and CDR2: ENHRY, SYGVKD. The ends were cut back, 3 bases at V and 8 bases at J, with 13 bases in the middle. CDR3 DNA: TGTGCCATCAGTGACTCGGTAGGAGACGGCTACACCTTC. This codes for CAISDSVGDGYTF.

V is TRBV19 and J is TRBJ1-1; 8 bases line up with TRBD1. The V segment lost 0 bases and the J segment 3 bases; nucleotides outside the gene matches: 6. The CDR3 runs 16 residues. Germline CDR1 and CDR2: LNHDA and SQIVND (reference sequence). CDR3 nucleotides: TGTGCCAGTAGTATAGACGGGACAGGACTGTACACTGAAGCTTTCTTT. This translates into CASSIDGTGLYTEAFF.

The V call is TRBV19, the J call TRBJ1-1; 8 nucleotides agree with TRBD1. V dropped 9 bases and J dropped 4; count of bases not matched to a gene: 10. CDR3 length: 14 amino acids. Germline assignment: CDR1 LNHDA and CDR2 SQIVND (reference sequence). The CDR3 region has the DNA TGTGCCAGCAAAGGCCGGACAGGGAGCACTGAAGCTTTCTTT. Its translation is CASKGRTGSTEAFF. Using reference TRBV19 and TRBJ1-1 for the parts outside the CDR3, the full variable domain is DGGITQSPKYLFRKEGQNVTLSCEQNLNHDAMYWYRQDPGQGLRLIYYSQIVNDFQKGDIAEGYSVSREKKESFPLTVTSAQKNPTAFYLCASKGRTGSTEAFFGQGTRLTVV.

The chain carries TRBV30 and TRBJ1-6, with D perhaps TRBD1 (5 bases). Germline CDR1 reads GTSNPN; CDR2 reads SVGIG (reference sequence). The CDR3 has 12 residues. The ends were cut back, 2 bases at V and 9 bases at J, with 8 bases in the middle. CDR3 protein: CAWSFGGSPLHF. The DNA of the CDR3 is TGTGCCTGGAGTTTTGGGGGTTCACCCCTCCACTTT.

In its sample, this clone was seen once. In nucleotides, the CDR3 is TGTGCCATCAGTGAGTCCCGGACAGGGGGGGACTATGGCTACACCTTC. Amino acid sequence: CAISESRTGGDYGYTF. V is TRBV10-3 and J is TRBJ1-2; 10 bases align to TRBD1. V gave up 0 bases and J gave up 3 bases; unmatched junction bases: 4. In germline, CDR1 is ENHRY, CDR2 SYGVKD. The CDR3 is made up of 16 amino acids.

The chain combines TRBV30 with TRBJ2-4; 8 nucleotides line up with TRBD1. This CDR3 contains 16 residues. V shed 2 bases, J shed 0 bases, and the junction held 6 bases outside the gene matches. The V gene's germline CDR1 is GTSNPN and CDR2 SVGIG (reference sequence). Written as DNA, the CDR3 is TGTGCCTGGAGTCCGACAGGGGCGCTAGCCAAAAACATTCAGTACTTC. It specifies CAWSPTGALAKNIQYF.

The chain employs TRBV9 and TRBJ1-1; D unresolved. The CDR3 sequence is 14 residues long. Germline V gene lookup returns CDR1 SGDLS and CDR2 YYNGEE. Trimming pared 2 bases from V and 3 bases from J, leaving 11 bases between. The chain's CDR3 is CASSVSTFDTEAFF. The CDR3 coding sequence is TGTGCCAGCAGCGTCTCCACGTTTGACACTGAAGCTTTCTTT.

This clone was recorded only once. The V gene is TRBV19, the J gene TRBJ2-2; D unresolved. V was trimmed by 3 bases and J by 5 bases, leaving 13 bases between them. Looked up from germline, CDR1 is LNHDA and CDR2 is SQIVND (reference sequence). The CDR3 sequence is 15 residues long. The CDR3 coding sequence is TGTGCCAGTAGTATTAACCTGGGTAGGACCGGGGAGCTGTTTTTT. Protein: CASSINLGRTGELFF.

The chain couples TRBV19 to TRBJ1-2, with no clear D. The ends were cut back, 3 bases at V and 7 bases at J, with 9 bases in the middle. This CDR3 spans 12 amino acids. Per germline, CDR1 LNHDA and CDR2 SQIVND (reference sequence). The CDR3 region has the DNA TGTGCCAGTAGTATTAGAGGGTCTGGCTACACCTTC. Protein product: CASSIRGSGYTF.